The source of this T cell receptor (beta chain) is a study of T-cell memory formation after mild COVID-19. This clonotype came up a few times. Using its own MiXCR run on the 5' RACE reads, TCRdb lists one record per CDR3 protein. The sample includes 550,000 to 700,000 distinct CDR3 sequences, around 16% of them seen just once. The sequenced sample consisted of PBMCs or a T cell subset sorted from them (not recorded which). The TCR comes from an adult woman who had mild COVID-19 (a few samples of this study predate the infection). Cell type and time point are not known.

CDR3 sequence reads: CASSYSWGQTSGTETQYF. CDR3 DNA: TGTGCCAGCAGTTACTCTTGGGGGCAGACTAGCGGGACGGAGACCCAGTACTTC. The genes are TRBV6-2 or TRBV6-3 and TRBJ2-5; TRBD2 aligns across 11 bases. Losses at the gene ends were 0 bases for V and 5 bases for J; bases not matched to a gene: 11. The CDR3 is made up of 18 amino acids. CDR1 is MNHEY and CDR2 is SVGEGT in the germline V gene.